This T cell receptor beta chain is from a study of vaccination and CD4 T cells after COVID-19. The germline V and J ends were trimmed by 2 bases and 1 base, with 11 bases remaining between them. The length of the CDR3 is 15 residues. CDR1 is MGHDK and CDR2 is SYGVNS in the germline V gene. Worth noting for this clonotype: Its antigen is still unknown.

Treatment meaning: roughly 10-day PBMC culture with coronavirus spike peptide pools or control peptides (ViraFEST assay). Convalescent patients tested SARS-CoV-2 PCR positive from March to December 2020, before Alpha, Beta and Delta emerged. Study results and limitations: Post-vaccination, and not before, a median roughly 86% of reactive clones appeared in convalescent patients.

Oncomine TCR Beta short-read sequencing was applied to DNA from cultured CD4+ T cells. TCRdb called the PCR reads again in MiXCR, with one record for every CDR3 protein. There are several thousand distinct CDR3 sequences in the sample; more than 75% occur only once, and roughly half lies in the top ten. Material: CD4+ T cells from blood, cultured in vitro. This receptor was taken from a human donor who had recovered from COVID-19. The V gene is TRBV25-1, the J gene TRBJ1-2; TRBD1 might be the D (6 bases). Written as DNA, the CDR3 is TGTGCCAGCAGTGAAGGCGGGGGCTTTAACTATGGCTACACCTTC. Protein product: CASSEGGGFNYGYTF.